The clone carrying this T cell receptor (beta chain) has more than one count but fewer than ten. The CDR3 runs to 14 residues. Germline CDR1 reads SGHNT; CDR2 reads YENEEA. V trimming: 5 bases; J trimming: 4 bases; junction bases outside the gene matches: 6. This specimen comes from a study of blood T cells in healthy people across ages. With a J-beta primer mix and a sample-barcoded 5' primer, a second PCR ran about 6 to 11 cycles. TCRdb reanalysed the 5' RACE reads using MiXCR and keeps one entry per CDR3 protein. The data hold around 1,000,000 distinct CDR3 sequences, with 25% observed a single time. The same data also contributed to another study, on T cells of mothers and their children. In that study: The overlap seen between related mothers and children slightly exceeded that of unrelated pairs, though not significantly.

The sequenced sample consisted of blood. The rearrangement links TRBV11-3 to TRBJ2-3; 7 nucleotides line up with TRBD2. This TCR was sampled from a girl aged 2-10 years in good health. The DNA for the CDR3 is TGTGCCAGCAGCCCAAGACTAGCCCCAGATACGCAGTATTTT. It specifies CASSPRLAPDTQYF.